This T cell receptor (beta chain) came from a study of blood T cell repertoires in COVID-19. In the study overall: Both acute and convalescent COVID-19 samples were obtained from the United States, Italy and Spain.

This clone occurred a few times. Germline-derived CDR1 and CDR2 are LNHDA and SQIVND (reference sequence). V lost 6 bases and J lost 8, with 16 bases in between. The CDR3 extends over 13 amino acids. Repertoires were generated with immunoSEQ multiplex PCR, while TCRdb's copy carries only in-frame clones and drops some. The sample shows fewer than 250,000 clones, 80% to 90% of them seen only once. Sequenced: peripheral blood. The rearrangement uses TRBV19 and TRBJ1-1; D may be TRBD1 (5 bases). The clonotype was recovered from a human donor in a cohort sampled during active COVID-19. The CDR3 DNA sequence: TGTGCCAGTAGCCATGGGAATAGGGGCGAAGCTTTCTTT. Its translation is CASSHGNRGEAFF.